This entry describes one T cell receptor beta chain. Clones were read by immunoSEQ multiplex PCR, and TCRdb kept only the in-frame ones, dropping some. The table lists a few hundred thousand clones, more than 75% of them singletons, with under 11% in the top ten. This record belongs to a study of blood T cell repertoires in COVID-19. Study information: Samples representing acute and convalescent COVID-19 were sourced from the United States, Italy and Spain.

V lost 8 bases, J lost 1 base, and 18 bases lay in between. Germline V CDR1 and CDR2: SQVTM, ANQGSEA. This CDR3 has 15 residues. Seattle patients were enrolled during active infection and followed longitudinally. Sequenced input: peripheral blood. The chain recombines TRBV29-1 with TRBJ2-1; a possible D gene is TRBD2 (6 bases). This clonotype originated in a woman in her 30s with COVID-19, enrolled during active disease. The CDR3 DNA is TGCAGCCTCACTTGGGCAGGGAGGTCCTACAATGAGCAGTTCTTC. Translating it yields CSLTWAGRSYNEQFF.